Shown below are 21 T cell receptor beta chains from a single sample sequenced in a study of CXCR3-negative and CXCR3-positive naive CD8 T cells. The study's findings and limits: TRB CDR3 hydrophobicity was greater in CXCR3-positive naive cells than in CXCR3-negative naive cells.

No cognate antigen is known for these TCRs. TRB cDNA was prepared as libraries by UMI-labeled 5' RACE. From its re-call of the 5' RACE reads, TCRdb lists each CDR3 protein once, without DNA. The sample totals over 100,000 distinct CDR3 sequences. Sample: naive CXCR3+ CD8+ T cells from blood. As to subset: CD45RO-CCR7+CD27+CD95- naive CD8+ T cells expressing CXCR3 (TNR3+). These receptors came from a human donor in good health. Some clones in this sample may be carry-over from other donors' samples.

V usage is TRBV29-1 and J usage is TRBJ2-1; the D call of TRBD1 rests on TCRdb alone, since no DNA is present to check it. In germline, CDR1 is SQVTM, CDR2 ANQGSEA. CDR3 length: 14 residues. CDR3 sequence: CSAPGGSSYNEQFF.

The CDR3 reads CASSKDSRPDRENTEAFF. The chain couples TRBV21-1 to TRBJ1-1; checking the TCRdb D call of TRBD1 is not possible without DNA. TRBV21-1 is listed as a pseudogene. This CDR3 region has 18 residues.

This rearrangement joins TRBV7-9 to TRBJ2-7; TCRdb gives TRBD1 as the D gene, but with no DNA this cannot be confirmed. Germline V gene data show CDR1 as SEHNR and CDR2 as FQNEAQ (reference sequence). The CDR3 is made up of 13 amino acids. This CDR3 is CASSSLGAYEQYF.

The chain carries TRBV4-1 and TRBJ2-1; no DNA is available, so the TRBD1 call from TCRdb remains unchecked. CDR1 is MGHRA, CDR2 YSYEKL, per germline. CDR3 length equals 16 residues. The CDR3 sequence is CASSQPGKSSYNEQFF.

The V call is TRBV29-1, the J call TRBJ2-2; TCRdb names TRBD2, which stays unverified in the absence of DNA. CDR3 length: 17 residues. Germline CDR1 SQVTM, CDR2 ANQGSEA. The chain's CDR3 is CSGPRLAGTPSTGELFF.

This chain links TRBV7-2 with TRBJ2-1; as DNA is missing, the TRBD1 call by TCRdb cannot be tested. Germline V gene lookup returns CDR1 SGHTA and CDR2 FQGNSA. The CDR3 has 19 amino acids. CDR3 loop: CASSLERGAPLSSYNEQFF. Drawing the rest from reference TRBV7-2 and TRBJ2-1, the complete variable domain is GAGVSQSPSNKVTEKGKDVELRCDPISGHTALYWYRQSLGQGLEFLIYFQGNSAPDKSGLPSDRFSAERTGGSVSTLTIQRTQQEDSAVYLCASSLERGAPLSSYNEQFFGPGTRLTVL.

This rearrangement joins TRBV29-1 to TRBJ2-7. Germline assignment: CDR1 SQVTM and CDR2 ANQGSEA. The CDR3 covers 12 residues. The CDR3 is CSVMGGPYEQYF.

The J gene is TRBJ2-7, the V gene TRBV18; TCRdb calls TRBD1, which cannot be checked without DNA. The CDR3 loop spans 14 amino acids. The V gene's germline CDR1 is KGHSH and CDR2 LQKENI. CDR3 sequence: CASSWTGGIYEQYF.

V is TRBV14 and J is TRBJ2-7; the D call of TRBD1 rests on TCRdb alone, since no DNA is present to check it. The V gene's germline CDR1 is SGHDN and CDR2 FVKESK. The CDR3 is made up of 14 amino acids. The CDR3 loop is CASSQDYGGYEQYF. Looking up the rest from reference TRBV14 and TRBJ2-7 gives the full variable domain: EAGVTQFPSHSVIEKGQTVTLRCDPISGHDNLYWYRRVMGKEIKFLLHFVKESKQDESGMPNNRFLAERTGGTYSTLKVQPAELEDSGVYFCASSQDYGGYEQYFGPGTRLTVT.

The chain joins TRBV7-9 to TRBJ2-1. This CDR3 has 16 amino acids. Germline-derived CDR1 and CDR2 are SEHNR and FQNEAQ (reference sequence). The CDR3 loop is CASSLASQTSYNEQFF.

The rearrangement joins TRBV3-1 to TRBJ2-7. This CDR3 is 12 amino acids long. Germline V gene sequence: CDR1 LGHDT, CDR2 YNNKEL (reference sequence). CDR3 residues: CASSQDGYEQYF.

The chain has TRBV25-1 and TRBJ1-5; TCRdb outputs TRBD1, but without DNA this stays unchecked. Looked up from germline, CDR1 is MGHDK and CDR2 is SYGVNS. The CDR3 spans 13 residues. The CDR3 spells CAKEGQSNQPQHF.

This chain connects TRBV6-2 or TRBV6-3 to TRBJ2-2; TCRdb outputs TRBD2, but without DNA this stays unchecked. Germline values: CDR1 MNHEY, CDR2 SVGEGT. The CDR3 covers 15 residues. The CDR3 loop reads CASSTSRTPTGELFF.

V and J are TRBV15 and TRBJ2-7; as DNA is missing, the TRBD1 call by TCRdb cannot be tested. The CDR3 covers 15 residues. Germline values: CDR1 LNHNV, CDR2 YYDKDF (reference sequence). Here the CDR3 reads CATSARWDSPYEQYF.

J is TRBJ1-2 and V is TRBV7-6; TCRdb's assignment of TRBD1 cannot be checked, as there is no DNA. The CDR3 is made up of 16 amino acids. Germline values: CDR1 SGHVS, CDR2 FNYEAQ. The CDR3 here is CASSLEAGDRGLGYTF. Full variable domain (outside the CDR3, taken from reference TRBV7-6 and TRBJ1-2): GAGVSQSPRYKVTKRGQDVALRCDPISGHVSLYWYRQALGQGPEFLTYFNYEAQQDKSGLPNDRFSAERPEGSISTLTIQRTEQRDSAMYRCASSLEAGDRGLGYTFGSGTRLTVV.

The chain carries TRBV16 and TRBJ2-1. CDR3 length equals 15 residues. Germline V gene data show CDR1 as KGHSY and CDR2 as FQNENV. The CDR3 here is CASSQSGDSYNEQFF.

The CDR3 loop reads CASSPRQGVSGPLHF. The chain is built from TRBV12-3 or TRBV12-4 and TRBJ1-6; TCRdb's D gene call, TRBD1, goes unchecked for lack of DNA. This CDR3 region has 15 residues.

V usage is TRBV11-2 and J usage is TRBJ2-3; TCRdb selects TRBD2, and the lack of DNA leaves this call unchecked. The germline gives CDR1 SGHAT, CDR2 FQNNGV. This CDR3 region has 18 residues. The CDR3 is CASSLPYPLAESTDTQYF.

CDR3 residues: CASSQVIAGGGDTQYF. V and J are TRBV4-1 and TRBJ2-3; there is no DNA to check the TCRdb D call of TRBD2. The germline CDR1 and CDR2 sequences are MGHRA and YSYEKL. The CDR3 sequence is 16 residues long.

The J gene is TRBJ2-1, the V gene TRBV20-1; TCRdb names TRBD1, which stays unverified in the absence of DNA. The V gene's germline CDR1 is DFQATT and CDR2 SNEGSKA (reference sequence). The CDR3 totals 14 residues. CDR3 sequence reads: CSARADRVYNEQFF.

The gene calls are TRBV28 and TRBJ2-7; the TCRdb D gene call, TRBD2, has no DNA to confirm it. There are 14 residues in the CDR3. Germline lookup yields CDR1 MDHEN and CDR2 SYDVKM. The CDR3 loop reads CASRLAEPSYEQYF.